This entry is about one T cell receptor beta chain. Its matching antigen is unknown. V was cut by 5 bases and J by 8 bases, with 15 bases left in between. The CDR3 extends over 14 amino acids. From germline, CDR1 is PRHDT and CDR2 FYEKMQ (reference sequence). The data derive from a study of OX40 agonist ivuxolimab in advanced cancers. The wider study: Dose-escalation patients had hepatocellular carcinoma, melanoma, renal cell or head and neck cancer. A partial response was reached by three patients: one with hepatocellular carcinoma and two with cutaneous melanoma.

Profiled with immunoSEQ multiplex PCR; TCRdb holds only in-frame clones, not every one. Of 70,000 to 90,000 clones in the sample, about 88% were seen once. Whole-study results and caveats: Clonal expansion was seen in CD4+ and CD8+ blood T cells by week 6 at 0.1 to 3.0 mg/kg.

Material: CD4+ or CD8+ T cells sorted from blood, obtained in a trial of the OX40 agonist ivuxolimab. The chain combines TRBV13 with TRBJ2-2; no reliable D call. This TCR was recovered from an adult with an advanced solid tumor such as melanoma, head and neck, liver or kidney cancer. The CDR3 loop reads CASSQDPTAGELFF. Here the CDR3 DNA reads TGTGCCAGCAGCCAGGACCCAACTGCAGGGGAGCTGTTTTTT.